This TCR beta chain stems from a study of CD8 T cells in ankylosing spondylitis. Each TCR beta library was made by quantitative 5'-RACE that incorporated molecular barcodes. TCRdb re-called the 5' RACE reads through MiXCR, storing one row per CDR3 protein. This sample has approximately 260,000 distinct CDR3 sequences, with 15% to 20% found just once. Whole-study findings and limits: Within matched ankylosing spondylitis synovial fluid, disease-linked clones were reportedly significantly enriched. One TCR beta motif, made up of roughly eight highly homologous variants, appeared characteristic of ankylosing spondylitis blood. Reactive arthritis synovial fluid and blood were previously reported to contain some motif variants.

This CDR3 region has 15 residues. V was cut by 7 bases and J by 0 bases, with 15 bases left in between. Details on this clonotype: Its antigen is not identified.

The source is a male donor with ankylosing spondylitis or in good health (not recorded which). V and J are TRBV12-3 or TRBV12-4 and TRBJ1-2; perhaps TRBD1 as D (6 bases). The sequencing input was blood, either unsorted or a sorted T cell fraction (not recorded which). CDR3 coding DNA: TGTGCCAGCACCCTTTCGACAGGCTCTAACTATGGCTACACCTTC. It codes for CASTLSTGSNYGYTF.